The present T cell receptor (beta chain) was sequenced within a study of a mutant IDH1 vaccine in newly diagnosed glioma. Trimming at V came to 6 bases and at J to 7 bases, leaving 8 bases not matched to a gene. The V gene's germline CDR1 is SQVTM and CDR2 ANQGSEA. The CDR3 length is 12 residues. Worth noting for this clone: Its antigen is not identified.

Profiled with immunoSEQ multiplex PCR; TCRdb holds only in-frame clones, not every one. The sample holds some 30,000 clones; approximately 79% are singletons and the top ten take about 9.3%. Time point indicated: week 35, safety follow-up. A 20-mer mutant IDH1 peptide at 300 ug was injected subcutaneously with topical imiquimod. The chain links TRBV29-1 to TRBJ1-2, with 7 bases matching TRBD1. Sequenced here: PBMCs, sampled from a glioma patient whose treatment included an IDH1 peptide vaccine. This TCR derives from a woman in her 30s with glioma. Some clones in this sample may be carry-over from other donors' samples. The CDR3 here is CSVDRQGGGYTF. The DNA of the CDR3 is TGCAGCGTCGACCGACAGGGTGGTGGCTACACCTTC.